This TCR beta chain appears in the sequencing data of a study of shared clonotypes between healthy human individuals. General study points: Sample collection involved blood only; tissue repertoires are likely different. It was the few donors that limited the genetic and exposure-history diversity represented.

In germline, CDR1 is KGHSH, CDR2 LQKENI. The V end was cut by 5 bases, the J end by 2 bases, with 16 bases between. The CDR3 is 15 residues long. Sequencing used immunoSEQ multiplex PCR; TCRdb keeps in-frame clones, though not all of them. The repertoire holds about 100,000 clones, with around 68% as singletons. About this clone: Antigen: not known.

The material sequenced was memory CD8+ T cells sorted from blood. Subset given: CD45RO+ cells pooled with CCR7-negative TemRA cells. The receptor's source is a woman aged 25 to 39 in good health. This chain joins TRBV18 and TRBJ2-7; D is unresolved. CDR3 DNA sequence: TGTGCCAGCTCAGGACGCTTCAATGCGGCCTACGAGCAGTACTTC. Its protein is CASSGRFNAAYEQYF.